This T cell receptor beta chain was found in a study of cytomegalovirus exposure and HLA in healthy donors. Study-wide background: An earlier analysis found around 100 million unique TCR beta sequences from around 180 million T cells. Findings and caveats of the study: As was reported, the HLA-A and HLA-B alleles of most subjects were accurately predicted from TCR beta sequences. Data from an earlier analysis indicated that most TCR beta V segments were productive either about 90% or about 30% of the time. As a later analysis revealed, most CMV-associated TCR beta chains appeared HLA-restricted.

Concerning this clone: Its antigen remains unknown.

V lost 1 base and J lost 0; bases outside the gene matches: 9. CDR3 length equals 19 residues. CDR1 is SGHTA and CDR2 is FQGNSA in the germline V gene. 60 Vbeta and 13 Jbeta primers were used in PCR. Data came from immunoSEQ multiplex PCR; TCRdb stores just in-frame clones and leaves some out. The profile shows 200,000 or so clones, over 75% of them singletons. The receptor was isolated from a boy aged 2 to 9 in good health and CMV-seronegative. The specimen was PBMCs. The rearrangement links TRBV7-2 to TRBJ1-6; 7 bases match TRBD1. The CDR3 sequence: CASSLVYPTGSSYNSPLHF. The DNA of the CDR3 is TGTGCCAGCAGCTTAGTATATCCGACAGGGAGCTCCTATAATTCACCCCTCCACTTT. Full variable domain (remainder filled in from reference TRBV7-2 and TRBJ1-6): GAGVSQSPSNKVTEKGKDVELRCDPISGHTALYWYRQSLGQGLEFLIYFQGNSAPDKSGLPSDRFSAERTGGSVSTLTIQRTQQEDSAVYLCASSLVYPTGSSYNSPLHFGNGTRLTVT.